This passage covers 23 T cell receptor beta chains from one sample sequenced in a study of cytomegalovirus exposure and HLA in healthy donors (TCRdb year 2017). To prepare the library, the immunoSEQ multiplex PCR assay was applied. For the multiplex PCR, a mixture combining 60 forward primers for TCR Vbeta segments and 13 reverse primers for TCR Jbeta segments was used. The table comes from immuneACCESS by way of TCRdb, which keeps in-frame sequences with V and J called. Part of the clones is missing from these tables; in studies checked, under half for an unresolved V gene and the rest for unknown reasons. For this sample the table gives roughly 130,000 clones, of which around 73% were detected only once. The top ten clonotypes cover over 1% of the sample. Sequenced material: PBMCs. Every receptor here comes from a woman aged 40 to 49 in good health and CMV-seronegative.

This clone was counted a few times. The genes are TRBV6-1 and TRBJ1-1, with 12 bases aligning to TRBD1. CDR3 size: 15 residues. Germline-derived CDR1 and CDR2 are MNHNS and SASEGT. V lost 6 bases to trimming and J lost 6 bases; unmatched junction nucleotides: 8. The CDR3 reads CASSLGQGALAEAFF. For the CDR3, the DNA is TGTGCCAGCAGCCTGGGACAGGGGGCCCTCGCTGAAGCTTTCTTT.

The chain has TRBV5-4 and TRBJ1-6; tentatively, D is TRBD1 (5 bases). The V end was cut by 3 bases, the J end by 0 bases, with 13 bases between. The CDR3 is made up of 17 amino acids. Germline V CDR1 and CDR2: SGHNT, YYREEE (reference sequence). The CDR3 sequence: CASSSPDSSSYNSPLHF. The CDR3 DNA follows: TGTGCCAGCAGCTCGCCTGACAGTAGCTCCTATAATTCACCCCTCCACTTT.

The CDR3 DNA reads as TGTGCCAGCAGTTACTCGACCGGAGCCGTCAAAGAGACCCAGTACTTC. The encoded protein is CASSYSTGAVKETQYF. The chain couples TRBV6-6 to TRBJ2-5, with D hard to call. The CDR3 spans 16 residues. Germline values: CDR1 MNHNY, CDR2 SVGAGI (reference sequence). Trimming left V 0 bases short and J 3 bases short, with 14 bases between.

This clone has just one count. This chain joins TRBV14 and TRBJ1-1; 8 nucleotides align to TRBD1. V lost 1 base, J lost 5 bases, and 3 bases stayed unmatched. Germline V CDR1 and CDR2: SGHDN, FVKESK. CDR3 length equals 14 residues. The CDR3 loop reads CASSQVTGGTEAFF. The CDR3 bases are TGTGCCAGCAGCCAAGTTACAGGGGGGACTGAAGCTTTCTTT.

The chain recombines TRBV10-3 with TRBJ1-6; 7 bases match TRBD1. The CDR3 totals 15 residues. V shed 8 bases and J 0 bases; nucleotides not matched to a gene: 4. Per germline, CDR1 ENHRY and CDR2 SYGVKD. CDR3 DNA sequence: TGTGCCATCGGGGACAGCAGCTCCTATAATTCACCCCTCCACTTT. Its translation: CAIGDSSSYNSPLHF.

This clone has more than one count but fewer than ten. V is TRBV29-1 and J is TRBJ1-1, with 7 positions matching TRBD1. Losses at the gene ends were 6 bases for V and 0 bases for J; bases not matched to a gene: 4. The germline gives CDR1 SQVTM, CDR2 ANQGSEA. The CDR3 has 13 residues. The CDR3 DNA is TGCAGCGTATACAGGGGATTGAACACTGAAGCTTTCTTT. Its translation: CSVYRGLNTEAFF. Supplemented by reference TRBV29-1 and TRBJ1-1, the full variable domain reads SAVISQKPSRDICQRGTSLTIQCQVDSQVTMMFWYRQQPGQSLTLIATANQGSEATYESGFVIDKFPISRPNLTFSTLTVSNMSPEDSSIYLCSVYRGLNTEAFFGQGTRLTVV.

The gene calls are TRBV6-4 and TRBJ2-3, with 9 positions matching TRBD2. Per germline, CDR1 MRHNA and CDR2 SNTAGT. The CDR3 runs 15 residues. J was trimmed by 6 bases and V by 3 bases; bases with no gene match: 7. The CDR3 here is CASSEGASGDDTQYF. CDR3 sequence (DNA): TGTGCCAGCAGTGAAGGGGCTAGCGGGGATGATACGCAGTATTTT.

The chain has TRBV5-1 and TRBJ2-5, with TRBD2 matching over 12 bases. Germline V gene sequence: CDR1 SGHRS, CDR2 YFSETQ. There are 16 residues in the CDR3. V lost 4 bases to trimming and J lost 7 bases; unmatched junction nucleotides: 11. For the CDR3, the DNA is TGCGCCAGCAGCCAGACTAGCGGGGGAACTGGGGGGACCCAGTACTTC. This encodes CASSQTSGGTGGTQYF.

The gene calls are TRBV4-2 and TRBJ2-2; 8 bases match TRBD2. The trim removed 6 bases at V and 5 bases at J, leaving 11 bases unmatched. Germline V gives CDR1 LGHNA, CDR2 YNFKEQ. This CDR3 comprises 16 residues. DNA of the CDR3: TGTGCCAGCAGGGGCGGGGCGGGGGGTTATACCGGGGAGCTGTTTTTT. The encoded protein is CASRGGAGGYTGELFF.

V is TRBV6-1 and J is TRBJ2-3; TRBD2 agrees at 8 bases. CDR3 length: 13 amino acids. Trimming took 8 bases from V and 3 from J; bases not matched to a gene: 4. Germline V gene data show CDR1 as MNHNS and CDR2 as SASEGT. The CDR3 nucleotides read TGTGCCAGCCGTCGGGAGGGAACAGATACGCAGTATTTT. The encoded protein is CASRREGTDTQYF.

The chain has TRBV27 and TRBJ1-2; D not resolved. The CDR3 sequence is 12 residues long. CDR1 is MNHEY and CDR2 is SMNVEV in the germline V gene (reference sequence). V was cut by 2 bases and J by 7 bases, with 8 bases left in between. DNA of the CDR3: TGTGCCAGCAGTTTAAAGGGAGGTGGCTACACCTTC. Encoded protein: CASSLKGGGYTF.

V is TRBV27 and J is TRBJ2-7, with 11 positions matching TRBD2. J lost 3 bases, V lost 0 bases, and 4 bases had no gene match. The CDR3 is 16 amino acids. Germline CDR1 is MNHEY and CDR2 is SMNVEV (reference sequence). The CDR3 loop reads CASSLSSGGAIYEQYF. The CDR3, as DNA: TGTGCCAGCAGTTTATCTAGCGGGGGGGCAATCTACGAGCAGTACTTC.

This clone was counted only a few times. This chain links TRBV4-3 with TRBJ1-3, with D unclear. The V gene lost 0 bases and the J gene lost 2 bases, with 8 bases spanning the gap. The germline V gene encodes CDR1 LGHNA and CDR2 YSLEER. CDR3 length: 15 amino acids. The CDR3 nucleotides are TGCGCCAGCAGCCAAGATAGCGCTGCTGGAAACACCATATATTTT. It yields the protein CASSQDSAAGNTIYF.

The chain recombines TRBV19 with TRBJ1-5, with 9 bases that match TRBD1. The CDR3 length is 15 residues. Trimming cost V 10 bases and J 4 bases; bases outside gene matches: 11. Germline CDR1 reads LNHDA; CDR2 reads SQIVND (reference sequence). The CDR3 DNA follows: TGTGCCACCCGTTTAATGACAGGGGGGAATCAGCCCCAGCATTTT. Residues: CATRLMTGGNQPQHF.

The V call is TRBV13, the J call TRBJ2-7, with TRBD2 identical over 12 bases. CDR3 length: 18 residues. CDR1 is PRHDT, CDR2 FYEKMQ, per germline (reference sequence). J lost 6 bases, V lost 5 bases, and 17 bases had no gene match. Here the CDR3 DNA reads TGTGCCAGCAGCGAGCTCCGACTAGCGGGGGCCCGATTTATCGAGCAGTACTTC. Protein: CASSELRLAGARFIEQYF.

J is TRBJ1-2 and V is TRBV19; no reliable D call. Deletions cut 2 bases from V and 8 bases from J, with 15 bases between. Looked up from germline, CDR1 is LNHDA and CDR2 is SQIVND (reference sequence). The CDR3 loop spans 14 amino acids. The CDR3 DNA reads TGTGCCAGTAGTATACCTCACAATACGCAGGGCTACACCTTC. Protein product: CASSIPHNTQGYTF.

V is TRBV14 and J is TRBJ2-6; D is possibly TRBD1 (5 bases). The V end lost 4 bases, the J end lost 0 bases, and 22 bases lay between the germline ends. In germline, CDR1 is SGHDN, CDR2 FVKESK. The CDR3 has 20 residues. CDR3 sequence: CASSPETEYSSHSGANVLTF. As DNA, the CDR3 is TGTGCCAGCAGCCCAGAGACAGAGTACTCCTCACACTCTGGGGCCAACGTCCTGACTTTC.

The CDR3, as DNA: TGTGCCAGTGCGGACAGGCGGGGGGATGAAAAACTGTTTTTT. Translated, it gives CASADRRGDEKLFF. This rearrangement joins TRBV19 to TRBJ1-4; 7 bases match TRBD1. The J segment lost 6 bases and the V segment lost 8 bases, leaving 9 bases of the junction unmatched. The CDR3 covers 14 residues. Germline CDR1 and CDR2: LNHDA and SQIVND (reference sequence).

This chain joins TRBV5-8 and TRBJ1-4; 7 bases map to TRBD1. Germline assignment: CDR1 SGHTS and CDR2 YDEGEE. The CDR3 spans 18 residues. The V segment lost 5 bases and the J segment 7 bases; nucleotides outside the gene matches: 20. CDR3 loop: CASSPGQSFNLGGEKLFF. CDR3 DNA: TGTGCCAGCAGTCCGGGACAGAGTTTCAACCTTGGGGGTGAAAAACTGTTTTTT.

V gene TRBV2 combines with J gene TRBJ2-7; 12 nucleotides agree with TRBD1. This CDR3 is 13 amino acids long. V trimming: 4 bases; J trimming: 6 bases; junction bases outside the gene matches: 1. Germline V gene lookup returns CDR1 SNHLY and CDR2 FYNNEI. Written as DNA, the CDR3 is TGTGCCAGCAGTGGGGACAGGGGGCGCGAGCAGTACGTC. Protein: CASSGDRGREQYV.

The chain combines TRBV4-2 with TRBJ2-1, with D maybe TRBD2 (6 bases). This CDR3 is built from 16 residues. Germline V lookup: CDR1 LGHNA, CDR2 YNFKEQ. Between the trimmed V and J ends, which lost 0 bases and 5 bases, there was a span of 14 bases. The chain's CDR3 is CASSQESASANNEQFF. As DNA, the CDR3 is TGTGCCAGCAGCCAAGAGTCGGCTAGCGCCAACAATGAGCAGTTCTTC.

The chain carries TRBV18 and TRBJ1-1; 10 bases line up with TRBD1. Germline CDR1 reads KGHSH; CDR2 reads LQKENI. The V and J ends lost 5 bases and 1 base, in that order; junction bases with no gene match: 4. This CDR3 spans 15 amino acids. The DNA for the CDR3 is TGTGCCAGCTCAGGCGGACAGGGGGGGAACACTGAAGCTTTCTTT. Translation: CASSGGQGGNTEAFF.

This clone was observed a handful of times. The genes are TRBV9 and TRBJ2-5, with 7 bases lining up with TRBD1. The V segment lost 2 bases and the J segment 0 bases; nucleotides outside the gene matches: 4. The CDR3 consists of 15 residues. Germline V gene data show CDR1 as SGDLS and CDR2 as YYNGEE. CDR3 DNA: TGTGCCAGCAGCGTGGGGACAGCCTACCAAGAGACCCAGTACTTC. Encoded protein: CASSVGTAYQETQYF.